One and the same sample provided the 25 T cell receptor beta chains below, sequenced in a study of shared clonotypes between healthy human individuals (dated by TCRdb to about 2020). For the CD8 naive samples, CD45RO-negative cells were positively selected for CCR7, yielding a CD45RA+CCR7+ population from which TemRA cells were excluded. Libraries were made using the immunoSEQ multiplex PCR assay. The table comes from immuneACCESS by way of TCRdb, which keeps in-frame sequences with V and J called. Part of the clones is missing from these tables; in studies checked, under half for an unresolved V gene and the rest for unknown reasons. The sample table contains 2 million or so clones; only one count was recorded for about 95% of them. 0.85% to 1.3% of the sample goes to the ten largest clones. Input material: naive CD8+ T cells sorted from blood. Read against the paper, the sample's cell subset or site label means: CD45RA+CCR7+. These receptors were taken from a man younger than 35 in good health.

Worth noting for this clone: The sample holds other DNA sequences that translate to the same CDR3. CDR3 DNA sequence: TGCAGCGCCGCGGATAGCTCCTACGAGCAGTACTTC. This translates into CSAADSSYEQYF. The V call is TRBV29-1, the J call TRBJ2-7; D is ambiguous. The length of the CDR3 is 12 residues. With 7 bases removed from V and 0 bases from J, the gap between germline ends came to 10 bases. The germline gives CDR1 SQVTM, CDR2 ANQGSEA.

Points on this clone: Other DNA variants within this sample encode the same CDR3. V usage is TRBV27 and J usage is TRBJ2-7; 8 nucleotides match TRBD2. Unmatched junction bases numbered 4, after V lost 2 bases and J lost 4 bases. The germline CDR1 and CDR2 sequences are MNHEY and SMNVEV (reference sequence). This CDR3 has 14 amino acids. CDR3 region: CASSLGTSGYEQYF. CDR3 in DNA: TGTGCCAGCAGTTTAGGAACTAGCGGATACGAGCAGTACTTC.

This clone appeared once. The chain combines TRBV5-6 with TRBJ1-6, with a possible D match to TRBD1 (6 bases). The CDR3 spans 16 residues. The V gene's germline CDR1 is SGHDT and CDR2 YYEEEE. V shed 4 bases and J shed 0 bases, with 11 bases lying between them. The CDR3 region has the DNA TGTGCCAGCAGCGATACAGGGAGCTCCTATAATTCACCCCTCCACTTT. Translating gives CASSDTGSSYNSPLHF.

This chain's CDR3 is CASTLRDHYGYTF. DNA of the CDR3: TGTGCCAGCACCCTCCGGGATCATTATGGCTACACCTTC. The V and J genes are TRBV9 and TRBJ1-2, with no clear D. Trimming pared 6 bases from V and 5 bases from J, leaving 14 bases between. Germline assignment: CDR1 SGDLS and CDR2 YYNGEE. This CDR3 is built from 13 residues. The full variable domain, its missing parts supplied by reference TRBV9 and TRBJ1-2, is DSGVTQTPKHLITATGQRVTLRCSPRSGDLSVYWYQQSLDQGLQFLIQYYNGEERAKGNILERFSAQQFPDLHSELNLSSLELGDSALYFCASTLRDHYGYTFGSGTRLTVV.

The rearrangement links TRBV9 to TRBJ2-3; possibly TRBD1 or TRBD2 for D (5 bases each). The CDR3 length is 14 residues. Germline loops: CDR1 SGDLS, CDR2 YYNGEE. V was shortened by 0 bases and J by 6 bases, with 11 bases between the two germline ends. The CDR3 protein is CASSVDWDLDTQYF. Here the CDR3 DNA reads TGTGCCAGCAGCGTAGACTGGGACCTGGATACGCAGTATTTT.

The DNA for the CDR3 is TGTGCCAGCAGTTCCCCGCCAGGCTATCGAGAGACCCAGTACTTC. Translation gives CASSSPPGYRETQYF. V is TRBV27 and J is TRBJ2-5; no clear D. The CDR3 length is 15 residues. Trimming took 4 bases from V and 4 from J, leaving 16 bases between them. Germline V gene lookup returns CDR1 MNHEY and CDR2 SMNVEV (reference sequence).

A single count supports this clone. The genes are TRBV6-5 and TRBJ2-5; 8 nucleotides align to TRBD2. The end of the DNA fits TRBJ2-7 better, so the J call may be wrong. Germline CDR1 MNHEY, CDR2 SVGAGI. The CDR3 is made up of 16 amino acids. The CDR3: CASSSFRSGTNYEQYF. CDR3 nucleotide sequence: TGTGCCAGCAGTTCTTTTCGTAGCGGGACCAATTACGAGCAGTACTTC.

This chain links TRBV18 with TRBJ1-4, with D possibly TRBD1 on 5 matching bases. Germline V lookup: CDR1 KGHSH, CDR2 LQKENI. This CDR3 is 15 amino acids long. The germline V and J ends were trimmed by 2 bases and 4 bases, with 11 bases remaining between them. The CDR3, as DNA: TGTGCCAGCTCACCAAAAGGGGAGGATAATGAAAAACTGTTTTTT. Translation: CASSPKGEDNEKLFF. Full variable domain (outside the CDR3, taken from reference TRBV18 and TRBJ1-4): NAGVMQNPRHLVRRRGQEARLRCSPMKGHSHVYWYRQLPEEGLKFMVYLQKENIIDESGMPKERFSAEFPKEGPSILRIQQVVRGDSAAYFCASSPKGEDNEKLFFGSGTQLSVL.

This chain connects TRBV2 to TRBJ2-1; 10 nucleotides agree with TRBD2. CDR3 length equals 18 residues. Germline V gives CDR1 SNHLY, CDR2 FYNNEI. Unmatched junction bases numbered 9, after V lost 0 bases and J lost 4 bases. The CDR3 loop reads CASSEAGWTSGSYNEQFF. The CDR3 bases are TGTGCCAGCAGTGAAGCCGGCTGGACTAGCGGTTCTTACAATGAGCAGTTCTTC. Supplemented by reference TRBV2 and TRBJ2-1, the full variable domain reads EPEVTQTPSHQVTQMGQEVILRCVPISNHLYFYWYRQILGQKVEFLVSFYNNEISEKSEIFDDQFSVERPDGSNFTLKIRSTKLEDSAMYFCASSEAGWTSGSYNEQFFGPGTRLTVL.

This chain connects TRBV7-9 to TRBJ2-7; 8 nucleotides align to TRBD1. The CDR3 is made up of 18 amino acids. V was clipped by 5 bases and J by 2 bases; unmatched bases: 17. Germline V CDR1 and CDR2: SEHNR, FQNEAQ (reference sequence). This CDR3 reads CASSPTQGADDRPYEQYF. In nucleotides, the CDR3 is TGTGCCAGCAGCCCAACCCAGGGGGCGGATGACCGTCCCTACGAGCAGTACTTC.

V is TRBV6-5 and J is TRBJ2-7, with D tentatively TRBD1 or TRBD2 (5 bases each). This CDR3 comprises 14 residues. The V gene lost 0 bases and the J gene lost 5 bases, with 11 bases spanning the gap. CDR1 and CDR2 from the germline V gene are MNHEY and SVGAGI. Here the CDR3 DNA reads TGTGCCAGCAGTTACTCTCTGGGGACGGACGAGCAGTACTTC. It specifies CASSYSLGTDEQYF.

The V and J genes are TRBV10-1 and TRBJ2-2; D perhaps matches TRBD2 (5 bases). V was cut by 3 bases and J by 1 base, with 6 bases left in between. The germline CDR1 and CDR2 sequences are WNHNN and SYGVQD (reference sequence). The CDR3 is made up of 14 amino acids. This CDR3 is CASSDGMNTGELFF. CDR3 in DNA: TGCGCCAGCAGTGACGGGATGAACACCGGGGAGCTGTTTTTT.

The V call is TRBV2, the J call TRBJ2-7; a weak D match, TRBD1 (6 bases). Trimming pared 1 base from V and 0 bases from J, leaving 10 bases between. The CDR3 sequence is 15 residues long. The germline CDR1 and CDR2 sequences are SNHLY and FYNNEI. The DNA for the CDR3 is TGTGCCAGCAGTGAAGGGGGGCCGAGCTCCTACGAGCAGTACTTC. Protein product: CASSEGGPSSYEQYF.

The rearrangement uses TRBV10-2 and TRBJ2-2; TRBD2 aligns across 10 bases. Losses at the gene ends were 6 bases for V and 3 bases for J; bases not matched to a gene: 10. The CDR3 contains 17 residues. CDR1 is WSHSY, CDR2 SAAADI, per germline. The CDR3 is CASRGGLAGEYTGELFF. CDR3 coding DNA: TGCGCCAGCAGAGGTGGGCTAGCGGGGGAGTACACCGGGGAGCTGTTTTTT.

The chain recombines TRBV4-3 with TRBJ2-7; 13 nucleotides line up with TRBD2. With V trimmed by 4 bases and J by 5 bases, 5 bases remained unmatched. Germline V gives CDR1 LGHNA, CDR2 YSLEER. CDR3 size: 15 residues. The CDR3 sequence is CASSPRLAGGHEQYF. The CDR3 DNA is TGCGCCAGCAGCCCCAGACTAGCGGGAGGACACGAGCAGTACTTC.

This clone has just one count. The V gene is TRBV10-3, the J gene TRBJ2-7; perhaps TRBD2 as D (5 bases). V lost 6 bases and J lost 0, with 9 bases in between. Per germline, CDR1 ENHRY and CDR2 SYGVKD. The CDR3 contains 13 residues. CDR3 sequence reads: CAISADFSYEQYF. The CDR3 DNA sequence: TGTGCCATCAGCGCGGACTTCTCCTACGAGCAGTACTTC.

The chain links TRBV27 to TRBJ2-7; 8 bases are shared with TRBD2. This CDR3 is built from 16 residues. The J segment lost 5 bases and the V segment lost 0 bases, leaving 9 bases of the junction unmatched. CDR1 is MNHEY and CDR2 is SMNVEV in the germline V gene (reference sequence). The CDR3 here is CASSLSRGEGRHEQYF. Here the CDR3 DNA reads TGTGCCAGCAGTTTATCGCGGGGGGAGGGGAGGCACGAGCAGTACTTC.

This chain joins TRBV2 and TRBJ1-6; 9 nucleotides align to TRBD1. CDR3 length: 15 residues. V lost 2 bases and J lost 10; bases outside the gene matches: 6. Germline V CDR1 and CDR2: SNHLY, FYNNEI. This chain's CDR3 is CASSETQGAGSPLHF. DNA for the CDR3: TGTGCCAGCAGTGAAACACAGGGGGCAGGGTCACCCCTCCACTTT.

The chain couples TRBV10-2 to TRBJ2-5; D is uncertain. The DNA matches TRBJ2-7 better at its end, which makes the J call doubtful. The CDR3 is made up of 12 amino acids. In germline, CDR1 is WSHSY, CDR2 SAAADI. Written as DNA, the CDR3 is TGCGCCAGCAGTGAGACGTATCACGAGCAGTACTTC. It codes for CASSETYHEQYF.

The gene calls are TRBV19 and TRBJ2-6; possible D gene TRBD1, 5 bases. Germline-derived CDR1 and CDR2 are LNHDA and SQIVND (reference sequence). CDR3 size: 15 residues. The ends were cut back, 4 bases at V and 3 bases at J, with 10 bases in the middle. The CDR3 reads CASSTSGIGANVLTF. In DNA, the CDR3 is TGTGCCAGTAGTACCTCAGGGATTGGGGCCAACGTCCTGACTTTC.

The chain combines TRBV5-8 with TRBJ2-3, with D perhaps matching TRBD1 (5 bases). The V and J ends lost 2 bases and 7 bases respectively, with 11 bases between them. The germline CDR1 and CDR2 sequences are SGHTS and YDEGEE. This CDR3 comprises 13 residues. CDR3 DNA: TGTGCCAGCAGCTTTGGGGCCTTTTATACGCAGTATTTT. Residues: CASSFGAFYTQYF.

The chain couples TRBV7-2 to TRBJ1-2, with D uncertain. Germline CDR1 is SGHTA and CDR2 is FQGNSA. Trimming stripped 5 bases from V and 8 bases from J, with 12 bases between. CDR3 length: 12 residues. The DNA for the CDR3 is TGTGCCAGCAGCCCCCGGACGAGGGGCTACACCTTC. This codes for CASSPRTRGYTF.

Remarks on this clone: Distinct nucleotide sequences in the sample also encode this CDR3. The chain links TRBV6-6 to TRBJ2-7; D is unclear. CDR3 length equals 12 residues. CDR1 is MNHNY, CDR2 SVGAGI, per germline (reference sequence). V gave up 0 bases and J gave up 6 bases, with 6 bases separating them. DNA for the CDR3: TGTGCCAGCAGTTACTCGGGTGGCGAGCAGTACTTC. Residues: CASSYSGGEQYF.

With regard to this clone: The sample contains more than one DNA sequence encoding this CDR3. The chain has TRBV5-1 and TRBJ1-2; the D gene is possibly TRBD1 (6 bases). The CDR3 sequence is 14 residues long. Trimming stripped 1 base from V and 2 bases from J, with 9 bases between. Germline values: CDR1 SGHRS, CDR2 YFSETQ. The CDR3 sequence: CASSLRGANYGYTF. The CDR3 nucleotides are TGCGCCAGCAGCTTGCGGGGGGCGAACTATGGCTACACCTTC.

This clone was seen a handful of times. The chain carries TRBV5-6 and TRBJ1-2; D gene unclear. V dropped 4 bases and J dropped 4 bases, with 17 bases sitting between them. Looked up from germline, CDR1 is SGHDT and CDR2 is YYEEEE. The CDR3 totals 15 residues. CDR3 amino acids: CASSQFGREPYGYTF. Written as DNA, the CDR3 is TGTGCCAGCAGCCAATTTGGGAGGGAACCCTATGGCTACACCTTC.